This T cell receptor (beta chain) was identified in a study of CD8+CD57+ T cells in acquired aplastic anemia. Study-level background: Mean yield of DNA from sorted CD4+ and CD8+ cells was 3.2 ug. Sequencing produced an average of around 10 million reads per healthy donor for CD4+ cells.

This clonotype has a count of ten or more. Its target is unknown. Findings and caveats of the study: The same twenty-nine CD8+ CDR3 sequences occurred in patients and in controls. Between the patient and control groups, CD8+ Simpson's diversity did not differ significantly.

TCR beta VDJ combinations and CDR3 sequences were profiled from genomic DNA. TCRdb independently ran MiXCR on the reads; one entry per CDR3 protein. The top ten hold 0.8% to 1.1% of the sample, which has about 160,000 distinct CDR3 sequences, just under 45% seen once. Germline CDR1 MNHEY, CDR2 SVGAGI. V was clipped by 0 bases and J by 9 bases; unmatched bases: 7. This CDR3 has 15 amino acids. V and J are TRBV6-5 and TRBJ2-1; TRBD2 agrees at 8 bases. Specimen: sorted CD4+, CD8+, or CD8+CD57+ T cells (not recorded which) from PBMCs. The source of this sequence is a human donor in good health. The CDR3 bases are TGTGCCAGCAGTTACTCAGGGACTAGTCGGGGTGAGCAGTTCTTC. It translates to CASSYSGTSRGEQFF.